The 10 T cell receptor beta chains below come from one sample, sequenced in a study of post-analysis software for immune sequencing data. Unique molecular identifiers were present in the TCR beta cDNA libraries. TCRdb passed the PCR reads through MiXCR, listing each CDR3 protein once. The data hold roughly 430,000 distinct CDR3 sequences, with 39% observed a single time. Study-wide results and limits: Patients had higher frequencies than controls of about five TRBV segments, including TRBV5-6, TRBV5-1 and TRBV20-1.

These TCRs are of unknown antigen specificity. The specimen sequenced was blood. The receptors stem from a girl aged 2-10 years with multiple sclerosis.

The gene calls are TRBV7-2 and TRBJ2-1; TRBD2 agrees at 9 bases. V lost 4 bases and J lost 4; bases outside the gene matches: 5. Germline-derived CDR1 and CDR2 are SGHTA and FQGNSA. There are 15 residues in the CDR3. CDR3 protein: CASSSRGGGYNEQFF. In nucleotides, the CDR3 is TGTGCCAGCAGCTCCCGCGGGGGGGGTTACAATGAGCAGTTCTTC.

This chain links TRBV12-3 or TRBV12-4 with TRBJ1-1; D gene unclear. V was clipped by 2 bases and J by 3 bases, with 10 bases between them. CDR3 size: 14 residues. This CDR3 is CASSLSKLHTEAFF. The CDR3, as DNA: TGTGCCAGCAGTTTATCGAAGTTACACACTGAAGCTTTCTTT.

The chain employs TRBV7-3 and TRBJ2-3; a possible D gene is TRBD2 (6 bases). Germline V gene data show CDR1 as SGHTA and CDR2 as FQGTGA. This CDR3 has 14 residues. V lost 5 bases, J lost 6 bases, and 15 bases lay in between. The CDR3 DNA reads TGTGCCAGCAGCCCCAGCGGGTCCGAGGATACGCAGTATTTT. This sequence encodes CASSPSGSEDTQYF.

The V and J genes are TRBV6-6 and TRBJ1-6; no reliable D call. The CDR3 loop spans 15 amino acids. Germline-derived CDR1 and CDR2 are MNHNY and SVGAGI (reference sequence). The V and J ends lost 3 bases and 7 bases respectively, with 13 bases between them. DNA for the CDR3: TGTGCCAGCAGTTATTTAGGAGACTCGAATTCACCCCTCCACTTT. Protein sequence: CASSYLGDSNSPLHF.

In the case of this clonotype: A single base separates this from a much larger clone, so it may be a read error. This likely comes from a read error, as the CDR3 has no conserved phenylalanine or tryptophan at its end. V is TRBV6-5 and J is TRBJ2-5, with 8 bases matching TRBD1. Germline assignment: CDR1 MNHEY and CDR2 SVGAGI. The V segment lost 5 bases and the J segment 2 bases; nucleotides outside the gene matches: 10. CDR3 length: 16 amino acids. This CDR3 reads CASSPIRGRDQETQYC. Written as DNA, the CDR3 is TGTGCCAGCAGTCCAATCAGGGGGCGGGATCAAGAGACCCAGTACTGC.

This clonotype was observed a handful of times. The genes are TRBV6-6 and TRBJ2-7; D gene uncertain. V shed 2 bases and J shed 0 bases, with 8 bases lying between them. Looked up from germline, CDR1 is MNHNY and CDR2 is SVGAGI (reference sequence). The CDR3 totals 14 residues. The CDR3 sequence is CASSYGLSSYEQYF. In DNA, the CDR3 is TGTGCCAGCAGTTACGGCCTGAGCTCCTACGAGCAGTACTTC.

The CDR3, as DNA: TGCGCCAGCAGCCCTGGAGCGGGAGGGCCGTCAGATACGCAGTATTTT. This sequence encodes CASSPGAGGPSDTQYF. The chain is built from TRBV5-1 and TRBJ2-3, with TRBD2 matching 10 bases. Germline-derived CDR1 and CDR2 are SGHRS and YFSETQ. This CDR3 region has 16 residues. The V gene end was trimmed by 4 bases and the J gene end by 4 bases; junction bases not matched to a gene: 9.

J is TRBJ2-1 and V is TRBV7-6, with 7 bases aligning to TRBD2. CDR3 length equals 16 residues. Germline V lookup: CDR1 SGHVS, CDR2 FNYEAQ. J lost 3 bases, V lost 1 base, and 6 bases had no gene match. The CDR3 sequence is CASSLEASGIYNEQFF. CDR3 coding DNA: TGTGCCAGCAGCTTAGAGGCTAGCGGAATCTACAATGAGCAGTTCTTC. Combining the CDR3 with reference TRBV7-6 and TRBJ2-1 gives the whole variable domain GAGVSQSPRYKVTKRGQDVALRCDPISGHVSLYWYRQALGQGPEFLTYFNYEAQQDKSGLPNDRFSAERPEGSISTLTIQRTEQRDSAMYRCASSLEASGIYNEQFFGPGTRLTVL.

There are a few counts of this clonotype. This chain connects TRBV5-6 to TRBJ1-4, with 8 bases matching TRBD1. CDR1 is SGHDT, CDR2 YYEEEE, per germline. The CDR3 covers 15 residues. V was clipped by 0 bases and J by 4 bases; unmatched bases: 2. The CDR3 nucleotides are TGTGCCAGCAGCTTGGGCGGACAGGGTAATGAAAAACTGTTTTTT. It is translated as CASSLGGQGNEKLFF.

The chain couples TRBV20-1 to TRBJ2-3; TRBD1 matches at 8 bases. After removal of 7 bases from V and 0 bases from J, the junction contained 9 bases not matched to a gene. The CDR3 consists of 15 residues. Germline CDR1 and CDR2: DFQATT and SNEGSKA (reference sequence). CDR3 in DNA: TGCAGTGTCGGAAAACAGGGGGAGAGCACAGATACGCAGTATTTT. Translated: CSVGKQGESTDTQYF.